The rows below give T cell receptor beta chains drawn from one sample of a study of blood T cell repertoires in COVID-19. Profiling relied on immunoSEQ multiplex PCR, and the TCRdb table lists in-frame clones only, not all of them. Of about 380,000 clones listed, more than 70% were seen once; the top ten hold approximately 1.2%. What was sequenced was PBMCs or T cells enriched from blood (not recorded which). The receptors come from a man in his thirties or forties who had recovered from COVID-19. CDR3s include the opening cysteine and the closing phenylalanine or tryptophan. The order of the fields is J gene, clone size, D gene, V gene, CDR3 protein, CDR3 DNA. The D gene is left open where the match is weak. Clone size is not always given. Where it is, it says once, few, many or a class for expanded clones.

J gene: TRBJ1-1
clone size: NA
D gene: NA
V gene: TRBV2
CDR3 protein: CASSLSQGTEAFF
CDR3 DNA: TGTGCCAGCAGCCTATCCCAGGGTACTGAAGCTTTCTTT

J gene: TRBJ2-2
clone size: NA
D gene: NA
V gene: TRBV2
CDR3 protein: CASSEEVLPTGELFF
CDR3 DNA: TGTGCCAGCAGTGAAGAGGTACTACCGACCGGGGAGCTGTTTTTT

J gene: TRBJ1-5
clone size: NA
D gene: NA
V gene: TRBV6-5
CDR3 protein: CASNQGPRQPQHF
CDR3 DNA: TGTGCCAGCAATCAGGGGCCTAGACAGCCCCAGCATTTT

J gene: TRBJ1-2
clone size: NA
D gene: NA
V gene: TRBV12-3/TRBV12-4
CDR3 protein: CASSLADSYGYTF
CDR3 DNA: TGTGCCAGCAGTTTAGCGGACAGCTATGGCTACACCTTC

J gene: TRBJ2-7
clone size: NA
D gene: NA
V gene: TRBV10-3
CDR3 protein: CAVRQSLPSYEQYF
CDR3 DNA: TGTGCCGTCCGACAGAGTCTCCCCTCCTACGAGCAGTACTTC

J gene: TRBJ1-5
clone size: NA
D gene: TRBD1
V gene: TRBV14
CDR3 protein: CASRVMTGHNQPQHF
CDR3 DNA: TGTGCCAGCAGAGTCATGACAGGGCACAATCAGCCCCAGCATTTT

J gene: TRBJ2-5
clone size: NA
D gene: NA
V gene: TRBV2
CDR3 protein: CASSEWAGPETQYF
CDR3 DNA: TGTGCCAGCAGTGAATGGGCAGGCCCGGAGACCCAGTACTTC

J gene: TRBJ1-5
clone size: NA
D gene: TRBD1
V gene: TRBV4-1
CDR3 protein: CASSQVLGQLIAPQHF
CDR3 DNA: TGCGCCAGCAGCCAAGTGTTGGGACAGCTCATTGCGCCCCAGCATTTT

J gene: TRBJ2-3
clone size: NA
D gene: TRBD2
V gene: TRBV7-9
CDR3 protein: CASSQLRTSGAHGDTQYF
CDR3 DNA: TGTGCCAGCAGCCAACTAAGGACTAGCGGGGCCCATGGGGATACGCAGTATTTT

J gene: TRBJ2-5
clone size: once
D gene: TRBD1
V gene: TRBV3-1/TRBV3-2
CDR3 protein: CASSWPRGPGETQYF
CDR3 DNA: TGTGCCAGCAGCTGGCCCAGGGGGCCAGGGGAGACCCAGTACTTC

J gene: TRBJ2-1
clone size: NA
D gene: TRBD1
V gene: TRBV3-1/TRBV3-2
CDR3 protein: CASSQDRQGFREQFF
CDR3 DNA: TGTGCCAGCAGCCAAGATCGACAGGGGTTTCGTGAGCAGTTCTTC

J gene: TRBJ1-2
clone size: NA
D gene: TRBD1
V gene: TRBV28
CDR3 protein: CASRPGQSTYGYTF
CDR3 DNA: TGTGCCAGCAGGCCGGGACAGAGTACCTATGGCTACACCTTC

J gene: TRBJ2-3
clone size: once
D gene: NA
V gene: TRBV18
CDR3 protein: CASSPLAEADTQYF
CDR3 DNA: TGTGCCAGCTCACCGTTAGCGGAGGCAGATACGCAGTATTTT

J gene: TRBJ1-4
clone size: few
D gene: TRBD1
V gene: TRBV7-9
CDR3 protein: CASSARTGGIEKLFF
CDR3 DNA: TGTGCCAGCAGCGCAAGGACAGGGGGTATCGAAAAACTGTTTTTT

J gene: TRBJ1-1
clone size: NA
D gene: NA
V gene: TRBV20-1
CDR3 protein: CSATGGTEAFF
CDR3 DNA: TGCAGTGCTACCGGGGGAACTGAAGCTTTCTTT

J gene: TRBJ1-1
clone size: NA
D gene: NA
V gene: TRBV6-6
CDR3 protein: CASSYSIAKVNTEAFF
CDR3 DNA: TGTGCCAGCAGTTACTCGATAGCCAAGGTGAACACTGAAGCTTTCTTT